Described below is a single T cell receptor beta chain sequence and its context. TCRdb keeps only in-frame clones here, not all; method: immunoSEQ multiplex PCR. The data contain about 160,000 clones, roughly 95% of them singletons. The data derive from a study of control samples from healthy donors and cancer patients. This CDR3 contains 17 residues. Per the germline V gene, CDR1 is SEHNR and CDR2 is FQNEAQ (reference sequence). V was clipped by 2 bases and J by 7 bases; unmatched bases: 13. Sequenced material: blood. The clonotype comes from a woman in her twenties or thirties in good health. The J gene is TRBJ2-1, the V gene TRBV7-9; 8 bases are a match to TRBD1. The CDR3 loop reads CASSLTWVQGANNEQFF. Here the CDR3 DNA reads TGTGCCAGCAGCTTAACTTGGGTCCAGGGGGCGAATAATGAGCAGTTCTTC.